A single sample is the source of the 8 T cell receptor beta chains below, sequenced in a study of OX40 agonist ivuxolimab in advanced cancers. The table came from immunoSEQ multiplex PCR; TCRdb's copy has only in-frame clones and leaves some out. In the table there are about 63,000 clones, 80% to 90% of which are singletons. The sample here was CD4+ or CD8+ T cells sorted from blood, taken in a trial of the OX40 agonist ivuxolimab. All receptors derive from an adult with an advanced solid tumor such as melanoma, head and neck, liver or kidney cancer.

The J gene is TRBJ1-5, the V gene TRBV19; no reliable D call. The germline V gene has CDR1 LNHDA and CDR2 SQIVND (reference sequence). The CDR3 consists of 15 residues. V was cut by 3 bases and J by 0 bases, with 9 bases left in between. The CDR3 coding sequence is TGTGCCAGTAGTATTATGTTAGGTAGCAATCAGCCCCAGCATTTT. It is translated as CASSIMLGSNQPQHF.

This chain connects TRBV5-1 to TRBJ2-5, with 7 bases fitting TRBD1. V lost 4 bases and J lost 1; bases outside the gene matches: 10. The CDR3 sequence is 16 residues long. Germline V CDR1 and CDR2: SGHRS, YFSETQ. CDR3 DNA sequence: TGCGCCAGCAGCCCCGGACAGGTTTACACCCAAGAGACCCAGTACTTC. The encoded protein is CASSPGQVYTQETQYF.

The CDR3 nucleotides are TGTGCCAGCAGCTTAAATCCAAAGTGGGAAGCTTTCTTT. The encoded protein is CASSLNPKWEAFF. The genes are TRBV7-2 and TRBJ1-1; D is unresolved. V gave up 2 bases and J gave up 8 bases, with 12 bases separating them. The length of the CDR3 is 13 residues. Germline loops: CDR1 SGHTA, CDR2 FQGNSA.

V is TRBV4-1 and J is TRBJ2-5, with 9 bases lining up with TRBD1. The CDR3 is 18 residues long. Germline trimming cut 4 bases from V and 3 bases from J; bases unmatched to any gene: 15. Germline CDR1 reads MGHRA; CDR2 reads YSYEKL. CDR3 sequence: CASSLRSWGQGREETQYF. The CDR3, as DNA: TGCGCCAGCAGCCTTCGGAGTTGGGGACAGGGTCGTGAAGAGACCCAGTACTTC.

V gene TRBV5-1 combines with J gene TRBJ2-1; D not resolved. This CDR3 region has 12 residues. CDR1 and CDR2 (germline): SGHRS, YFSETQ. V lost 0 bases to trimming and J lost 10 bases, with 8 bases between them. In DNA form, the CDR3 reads TGCGCCAGCAGCTTGGAAGGTAGGGAGCAGTTCTTC. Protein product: CASSLEGREQFF.

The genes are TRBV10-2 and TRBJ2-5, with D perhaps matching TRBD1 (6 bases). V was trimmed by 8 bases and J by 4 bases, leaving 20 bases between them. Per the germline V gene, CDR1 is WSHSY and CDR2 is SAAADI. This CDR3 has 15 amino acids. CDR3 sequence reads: CASGPWAGVPETQYF. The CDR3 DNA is TGCGCCAGCGGGCCTTGGGCAGGGGTGCCAGAGACCCAGTACTTC.

The CDR3 DNA is TGTGCCACCCGGAGGGGGCGACGTTTAGTCCAAGAGACCCAGTACTTC. Its translation: CATRRGRRLVQETQYF. This chain joins TRBV15 and TRBJ2-5; tentative D call: TRBD1 (7 bases). From germline, CDR1 is LNHNV and CDR2 YYDKDF (reference sequence). Trimming pared 8 bases from V and 1 base from J, leaving 20 bases between. CDR3 length equals 16 residues.

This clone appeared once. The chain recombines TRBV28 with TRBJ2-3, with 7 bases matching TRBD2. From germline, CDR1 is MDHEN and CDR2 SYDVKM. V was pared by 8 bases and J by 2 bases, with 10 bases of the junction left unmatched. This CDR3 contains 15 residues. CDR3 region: CASSGRAGPTDTQYF. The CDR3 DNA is TGTGCCAGCTCCGGGCGAGCGGGGCCCACAGATACGCAGTATTTT.